These T cell receptor beta chains were read from a single sample in a study of blood T cells in healthy people across ages. TCRdb reprocessed the 5' RACE reads with MiXCR, giving one entry per CDR3 protein. Of around 650,000 distinct CDR3 sequences listed, approximately 30% are singletons. The source material was blood. The receptors come from an elderly woman in good health. CDR3s include the opening cysteine and the closing phenylalanine or tryptophan. A D gene is named only where the DNA matches it firmly. A clone size is listed for some rows: how often the clone was seen (once, few, many), or a class if it is expanded.

v_gene	abundance	j_gene	d_gene	CDR3nt	CDR3aa
TRBV7-2	many	TRBJ1-2	.	TGTGCCAGCGGCCTACGGGGCTCCTCCTATGGCTACACCTTC	CASGLRGSSYGYTF
TRBV15	many	TRBJ2-3	.	TGTGCCACCAGCAGAGAGGGACGTGGCACAGATACGCAGTATTTT	CATSREGRGTDTQYF
TRBV5-1	few	TRBJ2-7	TRBD1	TGCGCCAGCAGCTTGGTACAGGGGGCGTCCGAGCAGTACTTC	CASSLVQGASEQYF
TRBV27	many	TRBJ2-7	TRBD1	TGTGCCAGCAGTCAACCGGGACAGGGTCTCGACGAGCAGTACTTC	CASSQPGQGLDEQYF
TRBV11-1	few	TRBJ1-2	.	TGTGCCAGCAGCTCTACTAGGACATTCAGTGTCGGAGGCTACACCTTC	CASSSTRTFSVGGYTF
TRBV20-1	many	TRBJ1-5	.	TGCAGTGCAGGGGCGCATCAGCCCCAGCATTTT	CSAGAHQPQHF
TRBV6-2/TRBV6-3	.	TRBJ1-4	.	TGTGCCAGCAGCGAACGGGATGAAAAACTGTTTTTT	CASSERDEKLFF
TRBV4-2	few	TRBJ1-2	.	TGTGCCAGCAGCCAAGACAGGGTAGGAGGCTATGGCTACACCTTC	CASSQDRVGGYGYTF
TRBV30	.	TRBJ1-2	.	TGTGCCTGGAGTGTTTACAGGGCCGACTATGGCTACACCTTC	CAWSVYRADYGYTF
TRBV3-1	once	TRBJ2-7	.	TGTGCCTTCCGACACTCTCCCTACGAGCAGTACTTC	CAFRHSPYEQYF
TRBV5-1	many	TRBJ2-1	.	TGCGCCAGCAGCGGCGTCGGGGGTTCCTACAATGAGCAGTTCTTC	CASSGVGGSYNEQFF
TRBV5-1	many	TRBJ2-3	.	TGCGCCAGCAGCTTGGAAGGGGCCGCCACAGATACGCAGTATTTT	CASSLEGAATDTQYF
TRBV20-1	many	TRBJ2-3	TRBD1	TGCAGTCGGACAGGGACCACAGATACGCAGTATTTT	CSRTGTTDTQYF
TRBV6-2/TRBV6-3	many	TRBJ2-1	TRBD2	TGTGCCAGCAGGAGAGCGGGGGGGATGAACAATGAGCAGTTCTTC	CASRRAGGMNNEQFF
TRBV5-1	few	TRBJ2-1	TRBD1	TGCGCCAGCGGCTCCCTGGGACAGGGCTCCTACGAGCAGTTCTTC	CASGSLGQGSYEQFF
TRBV7-3	few	TRBJ1-1	.	TGTGCCAGCAGGTACCGTGGGGCGAACACTGAAGCTTTCTTT	CASRYRGANTEAFF
TRBV30	few	TRBJ1-2	.	TGTGCCTGGGGCTATGGCTACACCTTC	CAWGYGYTF
TRBV18	.	TRBJ2-5	TRBD1	TGTGCCAGCTCACCAAGGACAGGGGTAGAGACCCAGTACTTC	CASSPRTGVETQYF